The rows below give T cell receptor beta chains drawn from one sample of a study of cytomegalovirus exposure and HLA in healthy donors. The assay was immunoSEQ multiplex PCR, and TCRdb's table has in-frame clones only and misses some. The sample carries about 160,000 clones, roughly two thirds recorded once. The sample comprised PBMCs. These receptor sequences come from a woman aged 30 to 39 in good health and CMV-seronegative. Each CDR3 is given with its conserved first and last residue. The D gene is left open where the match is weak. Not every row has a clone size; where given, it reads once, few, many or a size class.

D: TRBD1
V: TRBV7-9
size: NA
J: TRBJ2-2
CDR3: CASSWDRGFTGELFF
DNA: TGTGCCAGCAGCTGGGACAGGGGATTTACCGGGGAGCTGTTTTTT

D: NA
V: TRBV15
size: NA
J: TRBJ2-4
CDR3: CATSREGQPIQYF
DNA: TGTGCCACCAGCAGAGAGGGCCAGCCCATTCAGTACTTC

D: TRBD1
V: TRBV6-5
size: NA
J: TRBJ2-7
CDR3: CASSYSPTGNYEQYF
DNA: TGTGCCAGCAGTTACTCCCCGACAGGGAACTACGAGCAGTACTTC

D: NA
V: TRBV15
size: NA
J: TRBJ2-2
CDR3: CATSRDSLLETNTGELFF
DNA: TGTGCCACCAGCAGAGATTCCCTTTTGGAGACGAACACCGGGGAGCTGTTTTTT

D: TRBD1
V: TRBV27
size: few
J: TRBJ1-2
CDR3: CASSFTGEVYGYTF
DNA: TGTGCCAGCAGTTTTACAGGGGAGGTCTATGGCTACACCTTC

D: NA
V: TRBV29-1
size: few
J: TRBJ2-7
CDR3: CSVAGAADLREQYF
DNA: TGCAGCGTGGCGGGGGCGGCAGACCTCCGCGAGCAGTACTTC

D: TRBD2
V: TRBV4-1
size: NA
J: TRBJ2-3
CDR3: CASSHPTRGTSRATDTQYF
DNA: TGCGCCAGCAGCCACCCTACTCGGGGGACTAGTCGGGCCACAGATACGCAGTATTTT

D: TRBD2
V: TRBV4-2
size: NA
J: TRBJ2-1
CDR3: CASSRHLAGTGNEQFF
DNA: TGTGCCAGCAGCCGCCACCTAGCGGGAACAGGTAATGAGCAGTTCTTC

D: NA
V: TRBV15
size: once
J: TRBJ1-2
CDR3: CATSNRDTYGYTF
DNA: TGTGCCACCAGCAACCGGGACACCTATGGCTACACCTTC

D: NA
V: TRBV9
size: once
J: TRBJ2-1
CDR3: CASSVGGPVGLNEQFF
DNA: TGTGCCAGCAGCGTAGGGGGGCCGGTTGGTTTGAATGAGCAGTTCTTC

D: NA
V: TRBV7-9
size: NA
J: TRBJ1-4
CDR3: CASSLVGGLNEKLFF
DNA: TGTGCCAGCAGCCTCGTGGGCGGACTTAATGAAAAACTGTTTTTT